This is a list of T cell receptor beta chains from one sample in a study of T cell clonotyping in hematopoietic cell transplantation. Repertoires were generated with immunoSEQ multiplex PCR, while TCRdb's copy carries only in-frame clones and drops some. The table shows fewer than 20,000 clones, with more than 70% occurring only once. The source was peripheral blood mononuclear cells, collected before stem cell transplant. These TCRs come from a middle-aged man with acute myeloid leukemia. Some clones in this sample may be carry-over from other donors' samples. Both conserved end residues are part of each CDR3.

v_gene	j_gene	CDR3aa
TRBV4-2	TRBJ1-5	CASSHVATRNQPQHF
TRBV2	TRBJ1-6	CASSDRGSGSPLHF
TRBV5-1	TRBJ2-5	CASSPQAAVAETQYF
TRBV7-6	TRBJ2-6	CASSPFLLDRFSGANVLTF
TRBV7-8	TRBJ2-5	CASSATSGGWETQYF
TRBV5-5	TRBJ1-5	CASSRRGGINQPQHF
TRBV4-2	TRBJ2-2	CASSHGEYTGELFF
TRBV19	TRBJ2-1	CASSIAAYSYNEQFF
TRBV7-2	TRBJ1-3	CASSLSSISGNTIYF
TRBV9	TRBJ2-2	CASSASDRGTSGELFF
TRBV11-3	TRBJ2-3	CASSPWTGENAADTQYF
TRBV6-5	TRBJ1-1	CASSRRTGWNTEAFF
TRBV6-5	TRBJ2-5	CASTPRKVEETQYF
TRBV2	TRBJ2-7	CASSVASGGLYEQYF
TRBV30	TRBJ2-5	CAWGSGGNGETQYF
TRBV4-3	TRBJ1-1	CASSQGVGGRGTEAFF
TRBV10-3	TRBJ2-2	CAISEYRQEDTGELFF
TRBV19	TRBJ2-1	CASSSQGQAGRDEQFF
TRBV19	TRBJ1-1	CASRDRNTEAFF
TRBV9	TRBJ1-3	CASSAPSSSSGNTIYF
TRBV15	TRBJ2-5	CATRKDSFQETQYF
TRBV4-1	TRBJ2-3	CASSPEPTSGGAGDTQYF
TRBV25-1	TRBJ1-4	CASSVGQGFIVKLFF
TRBV2	TRBJ1-1	CASSRGRRNTEAFF
TRBV11-3	TRBJ2-2	CASSPATEAGELFF
TRBV7-9	TRBJ1-2	CASSFPWDNYGYTF
TRBV13	TRBJ2-1	CASSPPGQGAYNEQFF
TRBV5-4	TRBJ2-4	CASSLEGGARAENIQYF
TRBV7-9	TRBJ2-3	CASTWRGGDTDTQYF
TRBV30	TRBJ1-2	CAWSTTGNYGYTF
TRBV5-1	TRBJ2-7	CASSSYWGQGSYEQYF